The 29 T cell receptor beta chains below all came from one sample that was sequenced in a study of T cell responses to AZD1222 COVID-19 vaccine (dated by TCRdb to 2020 to 2023). The library was made by the immunoSEQ multiplex PCR assay. TCRdb mirrors the immuneACCESS table, restricted to in-frame sequences. Some clones are absent from its copies; in checked studies, under half trace to an unresolved V gene, and the reason for the others is unknown. The table for this sample lists 140,000 to 150,000 clones; about nine tenths of them were counted only once. The ten top clones hold 1.5% to 2% of the sample. The time point label here, explained by the study, means: baseline before first vaccination. This material consisted of peripheral blood, taken on day 0 of AZD1222 vaccination. These receptors originate from an adult in good health.

The chain combines TRBV29-1 with TRBJ1-4; the D is unclear. Per the germline V gene, CDR1 is SQVTM and CDR2 is ANQGSEA. V gave up 6 bases and J gave up 11 bases, with 13 bases separating them. The CDR3 has 11 residues. The DNA of the CDR3 is TGCAGCGTCTTGGTACTGATGAAACTGTTTTTT. This sequence encodes CSVLVLMKLFF.

This rearrangement joins TRBV5-5 to TRBJ1-2, with unresolved D. The CDR3 covers 15 residues. The germline gives CDR1 SGHKS, CDR2 YYEKEE (reference sequence). Trimming shortened V by 4 bases and J by 1 base, and 14 bases separated the two germline ends. The CDR3, as DNA: TGTGCCAGCAGCCCCGAACAAAGGGTTAACTATGGCTACACCTTC. Amino acids: CASSPEQRVNYGYTF.

The rearrangement joins TRBV6-5 to TRBJ2-1; 7 positions match TRBD2. Per germline, CDR1 MNHEY and CDR2 SVGAGI. The CDR3 loop spans 15 amino acids. Losses at the gene ends were 5 bases for V and 0 bases for J; bases not matched to a gene: 4. In nucleotides, the CDR3 is TGTGCCAGCAGTCGGGACTACAACTCCTACAATGAGCAGTTCTTC. Translated: CASSRDYNSYNEQFF.

The chain uses TRBV6-5 and TRBJ2-7, with 8 bases lining up with TRBD1. Trimming removed 5 bases from V and 6 bases from J; junction bases left unmatched: 9. Per germline, CDR1 MNHEY and CDR2 SVGAGI. This CDR3 has 14 amino acids. The CDR3: CASSPGQAPGEQYF. The DNA of the CDR3 is TGTGCCAGCAGTCCGGGACAGGCTCCGGGCGAGCAGTACTTC.

This chain links TRBV6-5 with TRBJ1-5; D is unclear. The CDR3 is made up of 14 amino acids. The ends were cut back, 0 bases at V and 11 bases at J, with 14 bases in the middle. Germline values: CDR1 MNHEY, CDR2 SVGAGI. CDR3 residues: CASSYSTLSRSQHF. The CDR3 nucleotides read TGTGCCAGCAGTTACTCAACACTCTCGAGGTCCCAGCATTTT.

This chain links TRBV15 with TRBJ2-1; weak D call: TRBD1 (6 bases). The CDR3 sequence is 18 residues long. Germline CDR1 LNHNV, CDR2 YYDKDF (reference sequence). The V gene lost 0 bases and the J gene lost 5 bases, with 20 bases spanning the gap. The CDR3 sequence is CATSRDNRRGGANNEQFF. CDR3 nucleotide sequence: TGTGCCACCAGCAGAGACAACCGGCGAGGGGGAGCCAACAATGAGCAGTTCTTC.

This chain uses TRBV15 with TRBJ1-4, with D possibly TRBD1 on 6 matching bases. Germline loops: CDR1 LNHNV, CDR2 YYDKDF (reference sequence). V lost 8 bases and J lost 5, with 12 bases in between. CDR3 length equals 13 residues. CDR3 amino acids: CATGGQSNEKLFF. The CDR3 DNA reads TGTGCCACCGGGGGGCAATCGAATGAAAAACTGTTTTTT.

This chain connects TRBV5-6 to TRBJ2-2; 8 bases align to TRBD1. The CDR3 is 15 amino acids. Germline V lookup: CDR1 SGHDT, CDR2 YYEEEE. Trimming at V came to 4 bases and at J to 7 bases, leaving 9 bases not matched to a gene. CDR3 amino acids: CASSQGQGRFGELFF. CDR3 sequence (DNA): TGTGCCAGCAGCCAAGGACAGGGTCGTTTCGGGGAGCTGTTTTTT.

V is TRBV6-5 and J is TRBJ1-2, with D tentatively TRBD1 (6 bases). There are 14 residues in the CDR3. V was clipped by 4 bases and J by 5 bases, with 14 bases between them. Germline assignment: CDR1 MNHEY and CDR2 SVGAGI. CDR3 sequence: CASSSIDRFYGYTF. The CDR3 coding sequence is TGTGCCAGCAGTTCCATTGACAGGTTTTATGGCTACACCTTC.

The V call is TRBV10-3, the J call TRBJ1-1, with D uncertain. This CDR3 spans 14 amino acids. Trimming removed 2 bases at V and 0 bases at J, with 7 bases between. In germline, CDR1 is ENHRY, CDR2 SYGVKD. The CDR3 loop reads CAISEVGVNTEAFF. As DNA, the CDR3 is TGTGCCATCAGTGAGGTCGGGGTGAACACTGAAGCTTTCTTT.

The rearrangement joins TRBV27 to TRBJ1-2, with 7 bases lining up with TRBD1. The CDR3 has 15 amino acids. V dropped 1 base and J dropped 4; count of bases not matched to a gene: 6. Germline CDR1 MNHEY, CDR2 SMNVEV (reference sequence). The CDR3 here is CASSLFPGTVYGYTF. The CDR3 nucleotides are TGTGCCAGCAGTTTATTCCCCGGGACAGTCTATGGCTACACCTTC.

V and J are TRBV19 and TRBJ2-7; D is possibly TRBD1 (5 bases). The V gene's germline CDR1 is LNHDA and CDR2 SQIVND (reference sequence). V lost 5 bases, J lost 4 bases, and 18 bases lay in between. This CDR3 is built from 15 residues. The CDR3 loop reads CASSRSVGAEYEQYF. CDR3 in DNA: TGTGCCAGTAGTCGGTCGGTAGGGGCGGAATACGAGCAGTACTTC.

The CDR3 reads CASSRDRLRGTEAFF. CDR3 nucleotides: TGTGCCAGCAGTAGGGACAGGCTTCGGGGCACTGAAGCTTTCTTT. The V call is TRBV6-5, the J call TRBJ1-1; 8 bases are a match to TRBD1. Germline V CDR1 and CDR2: MNHEY, SVGAGI. This CDR3 contains 15 residues. The J segment lost 4 bases and the V segment lost 5 bases, leaving 9 bases of the junction unmatched.

The genes are TRBV10-3 and TRBJ2-2, with D possibly called TRBD1 or TRBD2 (5 bases each). This CDR3 is built from 14 residues. In germline, CDR1 is ENHRY, CDR2 SYGVKD. V lost 6 bases, J lost 3 bases, and 11 bases lay in between. CDR3 sequence reads: CAIRRGAYTGELFF. In DNA, the CDR3 is TGTGCCATCAGAAGGGGAGCCTACACCGGGGAGCTGTTTTTT.

The V call is TRBV10-1, the J call TRBJ2-7; D may be TRBD1 (6 bases). The CDR3 is made up of 12 amino acids. CDR1 is WNHNN, CDR2 SYGVQD, per germline (reference sequence). Trimming removed 9 bases at V and 2 bases at J, with 11 bases between. CDR3 loop: CASADRTYEQYF. The CDR3, as DNA: TGCGCCAGTGCGGACAGAACCTACGAGCAGTACTTC.

The V and J genes are TRBV28 and TRBJ2-2; 7 bases match TRBD2. V lost 6 bases, J lost 8 bases, and 15 bases stayed unmatched. The CDR3 is made up of 16 amino acids. The germline V gene encodes CDR1 MDHEN and CDR2 SYDVKM. In DNA form, the CDR3 reads TGTGCCAGCAGCCCCGGCGGGGCGGGAGTTGAGGGGGAGCTGTTTTTT. Amino acid sequence: CASSPGGAGVEGELFF.

The gene calls are TRBV5-1 and TRBJ1-1, with TRBD1 identical over 9 bases. V trimming: 4 bases; J trimming: 4 bases; junction bases outside the gene matches: 8. CDR1 SGHRS and CDR2 YFSETQ come from the germline V gene. The CDR3 is made up of 15 amino acids. CDR3 protein: CASSITTGGVTEAFF. CDR3 coding DNA: TGCGCCAGCAGCATTACTACAGGGGGCGTCACTGAAGCTTTCTTT.

The rearrangement joins TRBV5-4 to TRBJ1-1; no clear D. The CDR3 loop spans 12 amino acids. The V end lost 6 bases, the J end lost 1 base, and 7 bases lay between the germline ends. Germline V gene sequence: CDR1 SGHNT, CDR2 YYREEE (reference sequence). The CDR3 region is CASTYQNTEAFF. The CDR3 DNA reads as TGTGCCAGCACCTACCAGAACACTGAAGCTTTCTTT.

This clone was counted once. The V gene is TRBV5-5, the J gene TRBJ1-2, with 7 nucleotides matching TRBD1. The CDR3 has 14 amino acids. V lost 4 bases and J lost 1; bases outside the gene matches: 4. Per the germline V gene, CDR1 is SGHKS and CDR2 is YYEKEE (reference sequence). The CDR3 coding sequence is TGTGCCAGCAGCCGACAGGGTTTTAACTATGGCTACACCTTC. It translates to CASSRQGFNYGYTF.

The chain links TRBV5-4 to TRBJ2-3, with 10 nucleotides matching TRBD2. From germline, CDR1 is SGHNT and CDR2 YYREEE (reference sequence). V gave up 5 bases and J gave up 6 bases; unmatched junction bases: 9. The length of the CDR3 is 15 residues. The CDR3 loop reads CASSPTSGEGDTQYF. CDR3 nucleotides: TGTGCCAGCAGTCCAACTAGCGGGGAAGGCGATACGCAGTATTTT.

The V and J genes are TRBV12-2 and TRBJ1-6; the tabulated D call, TRBD1, remains unverified against the DNA. TRBV12-2 is labeled a pseudogene. The CDR3 contains 17 residues. For the CDR3, the DNA is TGTGCAAGTCGCTTGGGTAGGACAGGTCAAATTAATTCACCCCTCCACTTT. Its protein is CASRLGRTGQINSPLHF.

J is TRBJ2-7 and V is TRBV5-4; TRBD1 matches at 9 bases. Unmatched junction bases numbered 7, after V lost 0 bases and J lost 6 bases. The CDR3 contains 15 residues. CDR1 is SGHNT, CDR2 YYREEE, per germline (reference sequence). The CDR3, as DNA: TGTGCCAGCAGCTTGGCGGAAACAGGGGGCCTCGAGCAGTACTTC. Its translation is CASSLAETGGLEQYF. Drawing the rest from reference TRBV5-4 and TRBJ2-7, the complete variable domain is ETGVTQSPTHLIKTRGQQVTLRCSSQSGHNTVSWYQQALGQGPQFIFQYYREEENGRGNFPPRFSGLQFPNYSSELNVNALELDDSALYLCASSLAETGGLEQYFGPGTRLTVT.

The V gene is TRBV5-6, the J gene TRBJ1-1; 8 nucleotides line up with TRBD1. V was pared by 4 bases and J by 3 bases, with 5 bases of the junction left unmatched. CDR1 and CDR2 (germline): SGHDT, YYEEEE. The length of the CDR3 is 14 residues. The CDR3 DNA reads TGTGCCAGCAGCCAGGGGGCTGTCTACACTGAAGCTTTCTTT. This translates into CASSQGAVYTEAFF. Full variable domain (outside the CDR3, taken from reference TRBV5-6 and TRBJ1-1): DAGVTQSPTHLIKTRGQQVTLRCSPKSGHDTVSWYQQALGQGPQFIFQYYEEEERQRGNFPDRFSGHQFPNYSSELNVNALLLGDSALYLCASSQGAVYTEAFFGQGTRLTVV.

This clone was seen just once. The chain combines TRBV6-5 with TRBJ1-3; 7 positions match TRBD1. The CDR3 has 15 amino acids. With V trimmed by 6 bases and J by 1 base, 6 bases remained unmatched. The V gene's germline CDR1 is MNHEY and CDR2 SVGAGI. This CDR3 reads CASRADRASGNTIYF. The DNA of the CDR3 is TGTGCCAGCAGGGCCGACAGGGCGTCTGGAAACACCATATATTTT.

The chain employs TRBV2 and TRBJ1-2; D gene unclear. The V gene's germline CDR1 is SNHLY and CDR2 FYNNEI. The V end lost 5 bases, the J end lost 5 bases, and 6 bases lay between the germline ends. The CDR3 is 11 residues long. CDR3 sequence (DNA): TGTGCCAGCAGTCCCGGATATGGCTACACCTTC. It yields the protein CASSPGYGYTF.

The chain joins TRBV28 to TRBJ1-1; 8 positions agree with TRBD1. V lost 5 bases, J lost 1 base, and 3 bases stayed unmatched. Germline CDR1 is MDHEN and CDR2 is SYDVKM. CDR3 size: 14 residues. The chain's CDR3 is CASSHGQGNTEAFF. CDR3 in DNA: TGTGCCAGCAGTCATGGACAGGGGAACACTGAAGCTTTCTTT. Together with reference TRBV28 and TRBJ1-1, the CDR3 gives the full variable domain: DVKVTQSSRYLVKRTGEKVFLECVQDMDHENMFWYRQDPGLGLRLIYFSYDVKMKEKGDIPEGYSVSREKKERFSLILESASTNQTSMYLCASSHGQGNTEAFFGQGTRLTVV.

J is TRBJ1-5 and V is TRBV7-8; D may be TRBD1 (6 bases). The CDR3 runs 19 residues. V was shortened by 1 base and J by 2 bases, with 21 bases between the two germline ends. Germline V CDR1 and CDR2: SGHVS, FQNEAQ. Written as DNA, the CDR3 is TGTGCCAGCAGCTTAGGGAAGTTTCGGGACATTGTTCGCAATCAGCCCCAGCATTTT. Protein sequence: CASSLGKFRDIVRNQPQHF.

The chain recombines TRBV6-6 with TRBJ1-3, with D possibly being TRBD1 (6 bases). Per the germline V gene, CDR1 is MNHNY and CDR2 is SVGAGI (reference sequence). This CDR3 has 21 residues. Deletions cut 5 bases from V and 0 bases from J, with 29 bases between. As DNA, the CDR3 is TGTGCCAGCAGTCTTTACCTAGGACAGCCTTTCGTTACCGGCTCTGGAAACACCATATATTTT. This encodes CASSLYLGQPFVTGSGNTIYF.

This sequence joins TRBV5-1 and TRBJ2-2; TRBD1 matches at 11 bases. The CDR3 runs 16 residues. CDR1 SGHRS and CDR2 YFSETQ come from the germline V gene. The V gene end was trimmed by 4 bases and the J gene end by 6 bases; junction bases not matched to a gene: 8. The CDR3 sequence is CASSQDRGRFAGELFF. The CDR3 DNA follows: TGCGCCAGCAGCCAGGACAGGGGGCGTTTCGCCGGGGAGCTGTTTTTT.